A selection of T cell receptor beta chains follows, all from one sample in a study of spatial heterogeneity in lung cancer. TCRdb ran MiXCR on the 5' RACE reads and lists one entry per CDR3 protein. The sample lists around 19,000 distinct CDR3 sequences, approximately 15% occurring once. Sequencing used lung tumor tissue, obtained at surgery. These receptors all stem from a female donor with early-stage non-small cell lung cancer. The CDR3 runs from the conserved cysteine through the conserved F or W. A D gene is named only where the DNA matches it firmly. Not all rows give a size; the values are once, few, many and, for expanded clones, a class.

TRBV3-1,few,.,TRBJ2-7,CASSHLAASYEQYF,TGTGCCAGCAGCCACCTGGCGGCCTCCTACGAGCAGTACTTC
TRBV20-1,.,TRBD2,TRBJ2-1,CSVTGSGSLEQFF,TGCAGTGTAACGGGTAGCGGGAGCCTTGAGCAGTTCTTC
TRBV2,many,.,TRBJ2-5,CASSESQETQYF,TGTGCCAGCAGTGAGTCCCAAGAGACCCAGTACTTC
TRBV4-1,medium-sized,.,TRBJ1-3,CASSQDAGISSGNTIYF,TGCGCCAGCAGCCAAGATGCGGGGATCAGCTCTGGAAACACCATATATTTT
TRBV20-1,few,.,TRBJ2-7,CSVDSPSYEQYF,TGCAGTGTAGACTCCCCCTCCTACGAGCAGTACTTC
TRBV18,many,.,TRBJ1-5,CASSPGRNQPQHF,TGTGCCAGCTCACCGGGACGGAATCAGCCCCAGCATTTT
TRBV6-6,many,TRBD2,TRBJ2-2,CASRLAGGTGELFF,TGTGCCAGCAGACTAGCGGGTGGTACCGGGGAGCTGTTTTTT
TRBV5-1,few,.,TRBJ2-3,CASSPGLVVADTQYF,TGCGCCAGCAGCCCGGGACTCGTCGTGGCAGATACGCAGTATTTT
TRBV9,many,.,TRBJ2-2,CASSASLLGGELFF,TGTGCCAGCAGCGCTTCCCTTCTCGGCGGGGAGCTGTTTTTT
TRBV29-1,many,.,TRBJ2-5,CSVSPGRPQETQYF,TGCAGCGTCTCGCCCGGGCGGCCGCAAGAGACCCAGTACTTC
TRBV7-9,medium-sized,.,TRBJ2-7,CASSTGSISYEQYF,TGTGCCAGCAGCACCGGGTCTATTTCCTACGAGCAGTACTTC
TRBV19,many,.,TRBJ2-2,CATKSTAANTGELFF,TGTGCCACAAAATCGACAGCTGCGAACACCGGGGAGCTGTTTTTT
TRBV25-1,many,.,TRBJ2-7,CASSGQVYEQYF,TGTGCCAGCAGTGGACAGGTCTACGAGCAGTACTTC
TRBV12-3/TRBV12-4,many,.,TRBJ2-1,CASSSRGAGDEQFF,TGTGCCAGCAGTTCTCGGGGAGCAGGAGATGAGCAGTTCTTC
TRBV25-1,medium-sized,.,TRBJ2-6,CASSEFPGANVLTF,TGTGCCAGCAGTGAATTCCCTGGGGCCAACGTCCTGACTTTC
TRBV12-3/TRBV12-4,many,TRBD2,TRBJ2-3,CASSLVAGESDTQYF,TGTGCCAGCAGTTTAGTTGCGGGGGAGTCAGATACGCAGTATTTT
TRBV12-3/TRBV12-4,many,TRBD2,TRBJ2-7,CASSTGTSGSYEQYF,TGTGCCAGCAGCACCGGGACTAGCGGATCCTACGAGCAGTACTTC
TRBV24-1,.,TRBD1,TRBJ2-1,CATAPRTGGLFF,TGTGCCACCGCCCCCCGAACAGGGGGTTTGTTCTTC
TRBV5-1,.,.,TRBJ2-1,CASSLGGENEQFF,TGCGCCAGCAGCTTGGGAGGAGAAAATGAGCAGTTCTTC
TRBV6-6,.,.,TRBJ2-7,CASREQPYEQYF,TGTGCCAGCAGGGAACAACCCTACGAGCAGTACTTC
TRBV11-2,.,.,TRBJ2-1,CASSPGNGYNEQFF,TGTGCCAGCAGCCCGGGGAACGGCTACAATGAGCAGTTCTTC
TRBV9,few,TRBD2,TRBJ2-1,CASSVSGLDGNEQFF,TGTGCCAGCAGCGTTTCCGGACTAGACGGGAATGAGCAGTTCTTC
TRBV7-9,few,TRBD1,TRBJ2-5,CASSLWTGWETQYF,TGTGCCAGCAGCTTGTGGACAGGCTGGGAGACCCAGTACTTC
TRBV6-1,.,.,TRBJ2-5,CASSEGVSTYETQYF,TGTGCCAGCAGTGAAGGGGTCAGCACCTACGAGACCCAGTACTTC
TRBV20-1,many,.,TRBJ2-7,CSASKRTQIIYEQYF,TGCAGTGCTAGTAAGCGGACTCAAATTATCTACGAGCAGTACTTC
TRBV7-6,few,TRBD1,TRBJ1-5,CASSPRTGPNQPQHF,TGTGCCAGCAGCCCCCGGACAGGACCGAATCAGCCCCAGCATTTT
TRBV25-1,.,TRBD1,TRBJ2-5,CASSETRTGAYQETQYF,TGTGCCAGCAGTGAAACTAGGACAGGGGCCTACCAAGAGACCCAGTACTTC
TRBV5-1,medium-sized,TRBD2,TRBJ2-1,CASSQAGGHEQFF,TGCGCCAGCAGCCAAGCGGGGGGACATGAGCAGTTCTTC
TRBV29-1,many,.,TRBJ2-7,CSVGFRGSHEQYF,TGCAGCGTTGGTTTCAGGGGATCCCACGAGCAGTACTTC
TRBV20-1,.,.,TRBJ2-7,CSARDKERIGEQYF,TGCAGTGCTAGAGATAAGGAGCGAATCGGCGAGCAGTACTTC
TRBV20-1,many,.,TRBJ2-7,CSAREEGWLAYEQYF,TGCAGTGCTAGAGAGGAGGGCTGGTTAGCCTACGAGCAGTACTTC
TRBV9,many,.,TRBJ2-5,CASSAHGRLVGQETQYF,TGTGCCAGCAGCGCCCACGGGCGACTAGTTGGTCAGGAGACCCAGTACTTC
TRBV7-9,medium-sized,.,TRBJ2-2,CASSAATGGLTGELFF,TGTGCCAGCAGCGCGGCGACAGGAGGGTTAACCGGGGAGCTGTTTTTT
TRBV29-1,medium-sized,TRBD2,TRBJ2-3,CSVGRGGTDTQYF,TGCAGCGTTGGGCGGGGGGGCACAGATACGCAGTATTTT
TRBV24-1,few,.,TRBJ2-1,CATSDRKREQFF,TGTGCCACCAGTGACAGGAAAAGGGAGCAGTTCTTC
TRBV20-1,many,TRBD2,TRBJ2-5,CSAAGGRGGAWETQYF,TGCAGTGCCGCTGGCGGGCGGGGGGGGGCCTGGGAGACCCAGTACTTC
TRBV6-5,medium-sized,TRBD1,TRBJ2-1,CASSYGQGGHNEQFF,TGTGCCAGCAGTTACGGACAGGGAGGACACAATGAGCAGTTCTTC
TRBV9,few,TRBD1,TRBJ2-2,CASSVRDSARVGGELFF,TGTGCCAGCAGCGTCCGGGACAGCGCCCGCGTTGGCGGGGAGCTGTTTTTT
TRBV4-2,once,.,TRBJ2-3,CASSQDHGAGPTDTQYF,TGTGCCAGCAGCCAAGATCACGGGGCGGGACCCACAGATACGCAGTATTTT
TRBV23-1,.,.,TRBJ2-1,CASTPGRNNEQFF,TGCGCCAGCACCCCGGGCCGAAACAATGAGCAGTTCTTC
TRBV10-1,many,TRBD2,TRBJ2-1,CASSIAGTSDNEQFF,TGCGCCAGCAGTATAGCCGGGACTAGCGACAATGAGCAGTTCTTC
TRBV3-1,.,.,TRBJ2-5,CASSPGPEETQYF,TGTGCCAGCAGCCCCGGGCCGGAAGAGACCCAGTACTTC
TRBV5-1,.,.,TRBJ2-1,CASSPDNSYNEQFF,TGCGCCAGCAGCCCGGACAACTCCTACAATGAGCAGTTCTTC
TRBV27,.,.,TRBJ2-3,CASSLSITDTQYF,TGTGCCAGCAGTTTATCGATCACAGATACGCAGTATTTT
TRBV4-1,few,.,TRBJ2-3,CASSRALEPDTQYF,TGCGCCAGCAGCAGGGCCTTAGAGCCAGATACGCAGTATTTT
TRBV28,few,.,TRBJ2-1,CASSLGRGREFF,TGTGCCAGCAGTTTAGGCCGGGGGCGGGAGTTCTTC
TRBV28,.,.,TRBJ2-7,CASSLSEGRGWYEQYF,TGTGCCAGCAGTTTATCCGAGGGCAGGGGTTGGTACGAGCAGTACTTC
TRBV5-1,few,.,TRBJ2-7,CASSVGTDEQYF,TGCGCCAGCAGCGTAGGGACCGACGAGCAGTACTTC
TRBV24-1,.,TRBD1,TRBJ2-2,CATSDRDRRNTGELFF,TGTGCCACCAGTGACCGGGACAGGCGCAACACCGGGGAGCTGTTTTTT
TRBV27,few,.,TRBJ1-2,CASRAGTSASQNYGYTF,TGTGCCAGCAGAGCCGGGACATCTGCCTCACAGAACTATGGCTACACCTTC
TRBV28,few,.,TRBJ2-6,CASSLFRSLANVLTF,TGTGCCAGCAGTTTATTCAGGAGCTTAGCCAACGTCCTGACTTTC
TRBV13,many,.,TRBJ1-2,CASSERQVYGYTF,TGTGCCAGCAGTGAACGACAGGTCTATGGCTACACCTTC
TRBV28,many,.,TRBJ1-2,CANSHTYGYTF,TGTGCCAACAGTCATACCTATGGCTACACCTTC
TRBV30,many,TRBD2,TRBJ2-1,CAWSRLAGALVGTHNEQFF,TGTGCCTGGAGTAGACTAGCGGGGGCCCTTGTGGGCACACACAATGAGCAGTTCTTC
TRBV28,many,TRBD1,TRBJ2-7,CASRQLTGGSYEQYF,TGTGCCAGCAGGCAACTTACAGGGGGTTCCTACGAGCAGTACTTC
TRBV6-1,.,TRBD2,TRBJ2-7,CASSERRTSGNEQYF,TGTGCCAGCAGTGAAAGGAGGACTAGCGGGAACGAGCAGTACTTC
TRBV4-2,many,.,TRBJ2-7,CASSQDTGRHVYEQYF,TGTGCCAGCAGCCAAGACACAGGGAGGCACGTCTACGAGCAGTACTTC